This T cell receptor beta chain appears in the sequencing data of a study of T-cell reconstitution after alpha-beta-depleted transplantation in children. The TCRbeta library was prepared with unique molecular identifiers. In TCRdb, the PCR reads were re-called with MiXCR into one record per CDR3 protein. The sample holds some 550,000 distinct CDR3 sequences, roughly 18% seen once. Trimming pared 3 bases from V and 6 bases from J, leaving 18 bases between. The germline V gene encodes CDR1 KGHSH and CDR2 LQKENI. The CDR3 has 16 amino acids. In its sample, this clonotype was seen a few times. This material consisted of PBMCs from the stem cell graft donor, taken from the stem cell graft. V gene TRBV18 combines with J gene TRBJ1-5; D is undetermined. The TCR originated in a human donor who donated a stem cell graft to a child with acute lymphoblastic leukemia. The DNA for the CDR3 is TGTGCCAGCTCACCCTCACTCAGCCTCACCGTTCAGCCCCAGCATTTT. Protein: CASSPSLSLTVQPQHF. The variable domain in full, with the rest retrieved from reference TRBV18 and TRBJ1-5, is NAGVMQNPRHLVRRRGQEARLRCSPMKGHSHVYWYRQLPEEGLKFMVYLQKENIIDESGMPKERFSAEFPKEGPSILRIQQVVRGDSAAYFCASSPSLSLTVQPQHFGDGTRLSIL.